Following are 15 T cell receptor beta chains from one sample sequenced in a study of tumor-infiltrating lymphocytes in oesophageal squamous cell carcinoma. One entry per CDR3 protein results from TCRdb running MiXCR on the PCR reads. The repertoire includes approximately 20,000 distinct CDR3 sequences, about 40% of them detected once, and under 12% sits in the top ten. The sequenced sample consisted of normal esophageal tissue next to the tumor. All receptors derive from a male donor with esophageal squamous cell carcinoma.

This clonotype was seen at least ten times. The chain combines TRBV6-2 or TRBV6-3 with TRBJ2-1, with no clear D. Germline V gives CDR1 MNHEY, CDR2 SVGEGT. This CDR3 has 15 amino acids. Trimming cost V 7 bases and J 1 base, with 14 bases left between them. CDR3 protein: CASTLTRGSYNEQFF. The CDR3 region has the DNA TGTGCCAGCACCTTAACTCGTGGGTCCTACAATGAGCAGTTCTTC.

CDR3: CASSPLGSYEQYF. The CDR3 coding sequence is TGTGCCAGCAGCCCCTTGGGGTCCTACGAGCAGTACTTC. The chain is built from TRBV7-9 and TRBJ2-7; D not certain. V was shortened by 5 bases and J by 1 base, with 9 bases between the two germline ends. The CDR3 runs 13 residues. CDR1 is SEHNR and CDR2 is FQNEAQ in the germline V gene (reference sequence).

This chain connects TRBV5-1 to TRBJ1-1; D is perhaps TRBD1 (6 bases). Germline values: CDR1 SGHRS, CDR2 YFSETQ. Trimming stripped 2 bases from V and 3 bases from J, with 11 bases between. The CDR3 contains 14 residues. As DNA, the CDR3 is TGCGCCAGCAGCTTTGGGCAGGGGTACACTGAAGCTTTCTTT. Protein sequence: CASSFGQGYTEAFF. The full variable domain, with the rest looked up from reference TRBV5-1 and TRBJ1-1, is KAGVTQTPRYLIKTRGQQVTLSCSPISGHRSVSWYQQTPGQGLQFLFEYFSETQRNKGNFPGRFSGRQFSNSRSEMNVSTLELGDSALYLCASSFGQGYTEAFFGQGTRLTVV.

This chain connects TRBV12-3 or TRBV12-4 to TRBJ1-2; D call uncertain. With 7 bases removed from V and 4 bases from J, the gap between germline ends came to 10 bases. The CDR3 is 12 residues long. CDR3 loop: CASTSESYGYTF. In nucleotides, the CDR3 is TGTGCCAGCACCTCAGAGAGCTATGGCTACACCTTC.

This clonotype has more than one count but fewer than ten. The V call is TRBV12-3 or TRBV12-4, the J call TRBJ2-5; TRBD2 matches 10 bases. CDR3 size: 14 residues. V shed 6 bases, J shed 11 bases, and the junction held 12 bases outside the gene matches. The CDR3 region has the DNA TGTGCCAGCAGAGAGAGCGGGAGGGACAATGAGCAGTACTTC. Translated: CASRESGRDNEQYF.

CDR3 nucleotide sequence: TGTGCCAGCAGCAGGGCAGACTTAGACGGGGAGCTGTTTTTT. Its translation is CASSRADLDGELFF. The J gene is TRBJ2-2, the V gene TRBV12-3 or TRBV12-4; D perhaps matches TRBD1 (5 bases). The CDR3 has 14 amino acids. V was shortened by 6 bases and J by 7 bases, with 15 bases between the two germline ends.

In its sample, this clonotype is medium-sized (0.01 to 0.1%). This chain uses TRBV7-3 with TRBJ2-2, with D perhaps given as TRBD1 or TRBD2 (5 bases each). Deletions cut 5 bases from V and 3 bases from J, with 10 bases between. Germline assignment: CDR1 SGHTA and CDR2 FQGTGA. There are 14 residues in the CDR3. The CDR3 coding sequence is TGTGCCAGCAGCGAGGGGTTCCACACCGGGGAGCTGTTTTTT. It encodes CASSEGFHTGELFF.

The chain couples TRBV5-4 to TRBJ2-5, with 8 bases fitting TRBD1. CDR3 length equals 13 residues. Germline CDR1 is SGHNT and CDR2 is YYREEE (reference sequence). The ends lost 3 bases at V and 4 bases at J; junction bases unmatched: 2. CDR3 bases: TGTGCCAGCAGCTCCACAGGGGGAGAGACCCAGTACTTC. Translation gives CASSSTGGETQYF.

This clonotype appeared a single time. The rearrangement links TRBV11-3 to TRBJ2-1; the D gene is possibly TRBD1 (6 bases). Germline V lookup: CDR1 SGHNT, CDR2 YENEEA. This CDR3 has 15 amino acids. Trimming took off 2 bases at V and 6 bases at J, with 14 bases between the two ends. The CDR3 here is CASSLTSGQGNEQFF. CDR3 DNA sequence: TGTGCCAGCAGCTTAACCTCGGGACAAGGCAATGAGCAGTTCTTC.

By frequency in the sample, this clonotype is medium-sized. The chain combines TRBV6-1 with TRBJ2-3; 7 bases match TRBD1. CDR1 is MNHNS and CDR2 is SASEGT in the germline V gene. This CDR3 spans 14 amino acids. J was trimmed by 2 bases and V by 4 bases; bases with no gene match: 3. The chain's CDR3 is CASSVGTVTDTQYF. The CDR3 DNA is TGTGCCAGCAGTGTCGGGACAGTCACAGATACGCAGTATTTT.

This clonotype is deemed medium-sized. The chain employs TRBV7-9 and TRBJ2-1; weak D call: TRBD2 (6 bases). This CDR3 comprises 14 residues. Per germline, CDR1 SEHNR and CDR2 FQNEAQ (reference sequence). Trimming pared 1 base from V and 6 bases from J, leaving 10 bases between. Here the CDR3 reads CASSLGGTSNEQFF. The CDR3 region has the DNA TGTGCCAGCAGCTTAGGGGGGACTTCCAATGAGCAGTTCTTC.

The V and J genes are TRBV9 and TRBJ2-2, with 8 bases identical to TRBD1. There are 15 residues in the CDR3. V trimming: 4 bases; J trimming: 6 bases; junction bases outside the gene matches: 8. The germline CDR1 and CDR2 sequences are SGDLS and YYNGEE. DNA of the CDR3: TGTGCCAGCAGCCTAGCGACAGGGGCATCCGGGGAGCTGTTTTTT. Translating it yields CASSLATGASGELFF.

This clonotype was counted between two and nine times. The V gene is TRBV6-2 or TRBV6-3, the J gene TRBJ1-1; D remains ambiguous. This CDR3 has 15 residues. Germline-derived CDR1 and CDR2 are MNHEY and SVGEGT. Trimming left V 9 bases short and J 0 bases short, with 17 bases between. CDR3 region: CASFDLGRLNTEAFF. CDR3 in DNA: TGTGCCAGTTTCGATCTGGGGAGACTGAACACTGAAGCTTTCTTT.

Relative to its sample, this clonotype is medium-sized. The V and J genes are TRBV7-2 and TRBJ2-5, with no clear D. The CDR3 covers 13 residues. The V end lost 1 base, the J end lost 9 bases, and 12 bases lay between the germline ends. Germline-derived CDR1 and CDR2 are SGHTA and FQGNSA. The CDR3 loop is CASSLGPEMAQYF. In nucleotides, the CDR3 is TGTGCCAGCAGCTTAGGCCCCGAGATGGCCCAGTACTTC.

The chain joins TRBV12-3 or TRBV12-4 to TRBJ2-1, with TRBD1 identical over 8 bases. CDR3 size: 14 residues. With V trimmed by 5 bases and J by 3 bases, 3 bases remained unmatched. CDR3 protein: CASSPGQDYNEQFF. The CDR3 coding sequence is TGTGCCAGCAGTCCGGGACAGGACTACAATGAGCAGTTCTTC.